This T cell receptor beta chain comes out of a study of post-analysis software for immune sequencing data. The overall study: Both relapsing-remitting and secondary progressive multiple sclerosis featured among the disease courses, as did progressive-relapsing multiple sclerosis.

The CDR3 contains 12 residues. Germline lookup yields CDR1 SEHNR and CDR2 FQNEAQ (reference sequence). Notes on the study in general: In patients, about 5 TRBV segments were more frequent than in controls, with TRBV5-6, TRBV5-1 and TRBV20-1 among them. When the samples were clustered directly with F measure, those that had been prepared in the same batch showed strong co-clustering.

TCR beta libraries were prepared from cDNA with unique molecular identifiers. TCRdb recomputed calls from the PCR reads with MiXCR, one row per CDR3 protein. The data contain some 450,000 distinct CDR3 sequences, under 55% of them singletons. Details on this clonotype: Its antigen is not identified.

What was sequenced was blood. The sequence came from a girl aged 5-17 years with multiple sclerosis. The V and J genes are TRBV7-9 and TRBJ2-5; D is undetermined. Judging by the DNA end, TRBJ2-7 fits better; the J call may be wrong. The CDR3 sequence: CASSPRIYEQYF. The CDR3 bases are TGTGCCAGCAGCCCCCGGATCTACGAGCAGTACTTC.